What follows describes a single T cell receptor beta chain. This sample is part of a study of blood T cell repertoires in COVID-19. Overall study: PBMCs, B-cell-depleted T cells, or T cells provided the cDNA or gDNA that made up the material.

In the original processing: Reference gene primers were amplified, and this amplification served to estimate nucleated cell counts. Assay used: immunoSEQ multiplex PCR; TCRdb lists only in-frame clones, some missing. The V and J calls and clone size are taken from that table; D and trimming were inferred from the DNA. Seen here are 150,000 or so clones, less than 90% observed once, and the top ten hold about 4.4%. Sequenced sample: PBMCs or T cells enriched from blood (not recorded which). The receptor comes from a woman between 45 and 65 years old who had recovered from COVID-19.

DNA of the CDR3: TGCGCCAGCAGCGTCCCGGGACAGGTAAACAATGAGCAGTTCTTC. This translates into CASSVPGQVNNEQFF. The V gene is TRBV5-1, the J gene TRBJ2-1; TRBD1 agrees at 8 bases. The germline CDR1 and CDR2 sequences are SGHRS and YFSETQ. V gave up 4 bases and J gave up 5 bases; unmatched junction bases: 8. The CDR3 length is 15 residues.